The 19 T cell receptor beta chains listed next were all sequenced from one sample in a study of vaccination effects on CD4 cells after COVID-19. The antigens for these receptors are not known. Produced via immunoSEQ multiplex PCR; TCRdb's table is partial and in-frame only. The table records around 56,000 clones, about 80% of them present only once. It was after approximately 11 days of culture that CD4+ T cells were isolated. Sequencing used CD4+ T cells from PBMCs cultured without peptide, obtained before COVID-19 vaccination. All receptors come from a human donor who received a COVID-19 vaccine.

This chain joins TRBV11-2 and TRBJ2-7, with D possibly matching TRBD2 (5 bases). Per the germline V gene, CDR1 is SGHAT and CDR2 is FQNNGV. V lost 1 base and J lost 1, with 20 bases in between. The CDR3 is 18 amino acids. The chain's CDR3 is CASSLVLILGRTSYEQYV. Here the CDR3 DNA reads TGTGCCAGCAGCTTAGTGTTAATATTAGGACGGACTTCCTACGAGCAGTACGTC.

This chain uses TRBV5-1 with TRBJ2-3, with D tentatively TRBD1 or TRBD2 (5 bases each). Trimming pared 0 bases from V and 4 bases from J, leaving 12 bases between. The CDR3 runs to 15 residues. Looked up from germline, CDR1 is SGHRS and CDR2 is YFSETQ. For the CDR3, the DNA is TGCGCCAGCAGCTTGGGAGGGGTGGTGCCAGATACGCAGTATTTT. Encoded protein: CASSLGGVVPDTQYF.

The rearrangement joins TRBV7-3 to TRBJ2-2, with D perhaps matching TRBD1 or TRBD2 (6 bases each). CDR1 and CDR2 (germline): SGHTA, FQGTGA. This CDR3 has 18 amino acids. Trimming took off 0 bases at V and 0 bases at J, with 14 bases between the two ends. The CDR3 reads CASSLTAAGHTNTGELFF. The DNA of the CDR3 is TGTGCCAGCAGCTTAACCGCGGCGGGACATACGAACACCGGGGAGCTGTTTTTT.

The chain links TRBV5-4 to TRBJ1-6, with 9 bases identical to TRBD1. The CDR3 is 14 amino acids. The J segment lost 8 bases and the V segment lost 4 bases, leaving 4 bases of the junction unmatched. Germline V gives CDR1 SGHNT, CDR2 YYREEE (reference sequence). CDR3: CASSPDRGDSPLHF. CDR3 in DNA: TGTGCCAGCAGCCCAGACAGGGGGGATTCACCCCTCCACTTT. Full variable domain (outside the CDR3, taken from reference TRBV5-4 and TRBJ1-6): ETGVTQSPTHLIKTRGQQVTLRCSSQSGHNTVSWYQQALGQGPQFIFQYYREEENGRGNFPPRFSGLQFPNYSSELNVNALELDDSALYLCASSPDRGDSPLHFGNGTRLTVT.

The chain couples TRBV3-1 (or the pseudogene TRBV3-2) to TRBJ2-5, with 9 bases aligning to TRBD2. Germline assignment: CDR1 LGHDT and CDR2 YNNKEL (reference sequence). The CDR3 sequence is 17 residues long. The V and J ends lost 1 base and 1 base, in that order; junction bases with no gene match: 7. CDR3 in DNA: TGTGCCAGCAGCCAAGGCCCAGCGGGGGGCAGCCAAGAGACCCAGTACTTC. Its translation: CASSQGPAGGSQETQYF.

The chain couples TRBV4-1 to TRBJ2-3; D unclear. The CDR3 is 15 residues long. Trimming removed 0 bases at V and 6 bases at J, with 13 bases between. The germline V gene has CDR1 MGHRA and CDR2 YSYEKL. In nucleotides, the CDR3 is TGCGCCAGCAGCCAAGATAGAACCGCAGTGGATACGCAGTATTTT. Its protein product is CASSQDRTAVDTQYF.

This clone was found once. It is unclear where the CDR3 begins or ends on the DNA, so no DNA is shown, and the CDR3 is as TCRdb lists it. V usage is TRBV28 and J usage is TRBJ1-2. Germline-derived CDR1 and CDR2 are MDHEN and SYDVKM. The CDR3 adds up to 13 amino acids, both ends counted. Here the CDR3 reads CASSSSDLYGYTF.

The chain employs TRBV5-1 and TRBJ2-3; D is ambiguous. The CDR3 has 16 amino acids. The germline V gene has CDR1 SGHRS and CDR2 YFSETQ. Between the trimmed V and J ends, which lost 0 bases and 2 bases, there was a span of 13 bases. The CDR3 spells CASSLEVSTSTDTQYF. CDR3 DNA: TGCGCCAGCAGCTTGGAAGTATCAACCTCCACAGATACGCAGTATTTT.

V usage is TRBV24-1 and J usage is TRBJ2-1; 8 bases map to TRBD2. After removal of 7 bases from V and 8 bases from J, the junction contained 12 bases not matched to a gene. This CDR3 region has 15 residues. Germline CDR1 is KGHDR and CDR2 is SFDVKD. The CDR3 DNA is TGTGCCACCAGAGCCAGCGGGGGCCGAGGACATGAGCAGTTCTTC. This gives the protein CATRASGGRGHEQFF.

In its sample, this clone was seen once. The V call is TRBV6-1, the J call TRBJ1-3, with D perhaps matching TRBD1 (5 bases). The CDR3 consists of 12 residues. Trimming took 3 bases from V and 14 from J, leaving 14 bases between them. Germline-derived CDR1 and CDR2 are MNHNS and SASEGT. CDR3 region: CASSDNRRALYF. DNA for the CDR3: TGTGCCAGCAGTGACAACAGGAGGGCCCTATATTTT.

The chain links TRBV28 to TRBJ2-7, with D possibly TRBD1 on 6 matching bases. Germline V gives CDR1 MDHEN, CDR2 SYDVKM. The CDR3 consists of 11 residues. This CDR3 is CVTVGAYEQYV. CDR3 DNA: TGTGTCACCGTGGGGGCTTACGAGCAGTACGTC.

V usage is TRBV5-1 and J usage is TRBJ1-2; no reliable D call. Trimming cost V 1 base and J 6 bases, with 13 bases left between them. Looked up from germline, CDR1 is SGHRS and CDR2 is YFSETQ. The CDR3 covers 14 residues. CDR3 in DNA: TGCGCCAGCAGCTTGTCCACCCCCGTGGATGGCTACACCTTC. The encoded protein is CASSLSTPVDGYTF.

This clone was counted a single time. The chain carries TRBV30 and TRBJ1-5; the D gene is possibly TRBD1 (5 bases). V lost 0 bases and J lost 2, with 11 bases in between. This CDR3 region has 15 residues. Germline CDR1 reads GTSNPN; CDR2 reads SVGIG (reference sequence). This CDR3 is CAWSVAGEGNQPQHF. The DNA for the CDR3 is TGTGCCTGGAGTGTAGCGGGGGAAGGCAATCAGCCCCAGCATTTT.

In DNA, the CDR3 is TGTGCCAGCAGCTCCGGGGTATATGGCTACACCTTC. It translates to CASSSGVYGYTF. V usage is TRBV7-9 and J usage is TRBJ1-2; D unclear. Germline lookup yields CDR1 SEHNR and CDR2 FQNEAQ (reference sequence). Trimming removed 4 bases from V and 5 bases from J, with 8 bases in between. The length of the CDR3 is 12 residues.

The gene calls are TRBV20-1 and TRBJ1-2; D is unresolved. The CDR3 consists of 11 residues. Germline V gene lookup returns CDR1 DFQATT and CDR2 SNEGSKA (reference sequence). V was pared by 3 bases and J by 7 bases, with 9 bases between. The CDR3 sequence: CSASPGLGYTF. The CDR3 nucleotides read TGCAGTGCTAGCCCCGGGCTTGGCTACACCTTC.

The V gene is TRBV12-3 or TRBV12-4, the J gene TRBJ2-3; perhaps TRBD2 as D (5 bases). This CDR3 contains 13 residues. V shed 3 bases and J shed 4 bases, with 8 bases lying between them. The CDR3 spells CASSFSEADTQYF. The CDR3 DNA reads as TGTGCCAGCAGTTTCTCGGAGGCAGATACGCAGTATTTT.

This clone came up once. The DNA of the CDR3 is TGTGCCAGCTCACCGTCAGGGAGCGGGAATTCACCCCTCCACTTT. It is translated as CASSPSGSGNSPLHF. The J gene is TRBJ1-6, the V gene TRBV18; perhaps TRBD1 as D (5 bases). The CDR3 has 15 amino acids. V lost 3 bases and J 7 bases, leaving 13 bases between the germline ends. In germline, CDR1 is KGHSH, CDR2 LQKENI.

The chain joins TRBV24-1 to TRBJ2-1, with TRBD2 matching 8 bases. Germline CDR1 and CDR2: KGHDR and SFDVKD. J lost 2 bases, V lost 3 bases, and 5 bases had no gene match. CDR3 length equals 16 residues. The CDR3 DNA is TGTGCCACCAGTGATCCCTCCGGGGGGGCCTACAATGAGCAGTTCTTC. Translating it yields CATSDPSGGAYNEQFF.

The chain combines TRBV5-5 with TRBJ2-3; 10 bases align to TRBD2. This CDR3 has 19 amino acids. V was pared by 4 bases and J by 0 bases, with 14 bases of the junction left unmatched. Looked up from germline, CDR1 is SGHKS and CDR2 is YYEKEE (reference sequence). The CDR3 DNA reads TGTGCCAGCAGCCGTTTTGACTTGACTAGCGGGTTCAGCACAGATACGCAGTATTTT. Protein product: CASSRFDLTSGFSTDTQYF.